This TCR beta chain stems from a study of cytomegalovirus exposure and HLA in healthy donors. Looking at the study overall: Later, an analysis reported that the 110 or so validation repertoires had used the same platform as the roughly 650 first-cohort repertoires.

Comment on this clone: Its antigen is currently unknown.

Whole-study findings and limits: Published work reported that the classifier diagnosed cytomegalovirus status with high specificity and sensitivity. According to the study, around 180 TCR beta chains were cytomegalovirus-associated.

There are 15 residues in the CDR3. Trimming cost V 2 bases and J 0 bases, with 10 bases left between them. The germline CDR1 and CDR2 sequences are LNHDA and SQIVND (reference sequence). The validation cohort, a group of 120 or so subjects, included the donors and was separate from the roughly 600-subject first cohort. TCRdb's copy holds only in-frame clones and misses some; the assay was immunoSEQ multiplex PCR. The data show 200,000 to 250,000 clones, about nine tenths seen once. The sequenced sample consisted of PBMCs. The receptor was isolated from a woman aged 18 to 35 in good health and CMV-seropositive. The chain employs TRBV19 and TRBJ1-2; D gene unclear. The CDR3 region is CASSILYSPNYGYTF. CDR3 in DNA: TGTGCCAGTAGTATATTGTACTCCCCTAACTATGGCTACACCTTC.